The T cell receptor beta chain under discussion was sequenced for a study of early T cells in non-severe SARS-CoV-2 infection. J lost 5 bases, V lost 3 bases, and 7 bases had no gene match. This CDR3 has 14 amino acids. Germline V gives CDR1 MDHEN, CDR2 SYDVKM. Attachment of unique molecular identifiers was made to individual cDNA molecules. TCRdb reprocessed the 5' RACE reads with MiXCR, giving one entry per CDR3 protein. This sample has some 77,000 distinct CDR3 sequences, with roughly 9.6% found just once. This clonotype has a handful of counts. Source material: whole blood. The chain has TRBV28 and TRBJ2-7, with 7 bases lining up with TRBD1. This clonotype was sampled from an adult who was a healthcare worker with PCR-confirmed SARS-CoV-2 infection or an uninfected control (not recorded which). The CDR3 loop reads CASSFTLDRNEQYF. As DNA, the CDR3 is TGTGCCAGCAGTTTCACTTTGGACAGGAACGAGCAGTACTTC.